This T cell receptor (beta chain) is drawn from a study of blood T cells in healthy people across ages. This clonotype was seen a handful of times. The authors ran a second PCR of roughly 6 to 12 cycles using a sample-barcoded 5' primer and a J-beta primer mix. TCRdb passed the 5' RACE reads through MiXCR, listing each CDR3 protein once. Here the sample spans about 580,000 distinct CDR3 sequences, around 50% being singletons. CDR1 ENHRY and CDR2 SYGVKD come from the germline V gene. The germline V and J ends were trimmed by 6 bases and 3 bases, with 12 bases remaining between them. CDR3 length: 13 amino acids.

V and J are TRBV10-3 and TRBJ2-7, with a weak D call TRBD2 (6 bases). The sequencing sample was made of blood. This receptor was identified in an elderly man in good health. The CDR3 protein is CAISLTSFYEQYF. Here the CDR3 DNA reads TGTGCCATCAGCCTGACTAGTTTCTACGAGCAGTACTTC.